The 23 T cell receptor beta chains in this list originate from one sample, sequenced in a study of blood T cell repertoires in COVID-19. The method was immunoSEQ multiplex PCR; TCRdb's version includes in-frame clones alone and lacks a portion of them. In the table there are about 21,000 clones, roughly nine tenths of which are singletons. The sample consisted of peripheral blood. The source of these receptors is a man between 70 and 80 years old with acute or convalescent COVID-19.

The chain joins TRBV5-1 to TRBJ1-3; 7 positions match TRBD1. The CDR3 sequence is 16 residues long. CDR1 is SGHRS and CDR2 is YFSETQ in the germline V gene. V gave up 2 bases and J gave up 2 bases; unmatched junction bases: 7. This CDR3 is CASSLRETGPGNTIYF. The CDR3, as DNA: TGCGCCAGCAGCTTAAGAGAGACAGGGCCTGGAAACACCATATATTTT.

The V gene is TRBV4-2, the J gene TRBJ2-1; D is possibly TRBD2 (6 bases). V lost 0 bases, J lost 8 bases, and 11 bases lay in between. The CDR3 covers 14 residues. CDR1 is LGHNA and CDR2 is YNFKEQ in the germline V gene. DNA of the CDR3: TGTGCCAGCAGCCAAGATGATAGCGGCGATGAGCAGTTCTTC. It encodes CASSQDDSGDEQFF.

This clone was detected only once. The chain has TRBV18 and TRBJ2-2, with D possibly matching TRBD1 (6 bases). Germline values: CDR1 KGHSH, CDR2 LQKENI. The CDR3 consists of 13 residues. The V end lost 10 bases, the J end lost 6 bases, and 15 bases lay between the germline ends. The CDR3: CATRQGLSGELFF. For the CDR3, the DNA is TGTGCCACCCGTCAGGGGCTTTCCGGGGAGCTGTTTTTT. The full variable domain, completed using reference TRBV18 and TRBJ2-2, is NAGVMQNPRHLVRRRGQEARLRCSPMKGHSHVYWYRQLPEEGLKFMVYLQKENIIDESGMPKERFSAEFPKEGPSILRIQQVVRGDSAAYFCATRQGLSGELFFGEGSRLTVL.

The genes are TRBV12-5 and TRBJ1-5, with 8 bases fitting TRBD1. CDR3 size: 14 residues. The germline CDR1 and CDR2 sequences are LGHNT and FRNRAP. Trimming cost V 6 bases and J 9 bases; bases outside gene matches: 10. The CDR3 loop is CASGRTGGGVPQHF. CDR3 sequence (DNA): TGTGCTAGTGGGCGAACAGGGGGAGGGGTGCCCCAGCATTTT.

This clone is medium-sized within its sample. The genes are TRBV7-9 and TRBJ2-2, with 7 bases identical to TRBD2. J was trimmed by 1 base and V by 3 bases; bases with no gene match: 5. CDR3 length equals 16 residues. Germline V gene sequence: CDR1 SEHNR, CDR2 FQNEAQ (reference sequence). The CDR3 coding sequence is TGTGCCAGCAGCTTTTGGGGGGGAAGGAACACCGGGGAGCTGTTTTTT. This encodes CASSFWGGRNTGELFF.

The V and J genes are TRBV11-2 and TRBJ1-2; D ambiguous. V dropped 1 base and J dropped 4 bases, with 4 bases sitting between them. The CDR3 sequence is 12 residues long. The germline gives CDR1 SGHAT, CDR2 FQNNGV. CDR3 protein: CASSLGAYGYTF. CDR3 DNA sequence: TGTGCCAGCAGCTTAGGGGCCTATGGCTACACCTTC.

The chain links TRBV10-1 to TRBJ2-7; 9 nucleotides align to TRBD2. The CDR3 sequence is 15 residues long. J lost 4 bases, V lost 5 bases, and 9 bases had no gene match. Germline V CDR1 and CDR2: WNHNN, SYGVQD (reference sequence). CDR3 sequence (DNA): TGCGCCAGCAGTTCTAAGGGACTAGCTTGGTACGAGCAGTACTTC. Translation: CASSSKGLAWYEQYF.

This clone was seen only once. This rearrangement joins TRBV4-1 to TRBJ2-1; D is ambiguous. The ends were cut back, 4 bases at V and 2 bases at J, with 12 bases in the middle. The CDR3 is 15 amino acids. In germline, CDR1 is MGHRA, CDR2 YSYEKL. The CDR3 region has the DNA TGCGCCAGCAGCCCCCCTAATTTCCCCTACAATGAGCAGTTCTTC. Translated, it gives CASSPPNFPYNEQFF.

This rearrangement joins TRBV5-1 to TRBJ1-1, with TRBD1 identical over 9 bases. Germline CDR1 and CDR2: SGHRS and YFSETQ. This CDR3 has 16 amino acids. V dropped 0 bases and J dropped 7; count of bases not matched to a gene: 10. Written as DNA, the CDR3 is TGCGCCAGCAGCTTGGCGGGACAGGGCCTTACAGGTGAAGCTTTCTTT. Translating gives CASSLAGQGLTGEAFF.

The chain's CDR3 is CASSLAGGTYNEQFF. CDR3 bases: TGCGCCAGCAGCTTGGCCGGGGGGACTTACAATGAGCAGTTCTTC. The chain is built from TRBV5-1 and TRBJ2-1; 7 bases are shared with TRBD2. The CDR3 spans 15 residues. V shed 0 bases and J 4 bases; nucleotides not matched to a gene: 4. Germline CDR1 reads SGHRS; CDR2 reads YFSETQ.

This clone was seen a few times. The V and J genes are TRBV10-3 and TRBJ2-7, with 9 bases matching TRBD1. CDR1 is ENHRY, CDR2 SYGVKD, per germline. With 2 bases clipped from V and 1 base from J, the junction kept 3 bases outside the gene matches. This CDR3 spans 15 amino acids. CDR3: CAISETGQGSYEQYF. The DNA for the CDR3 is TGTGCCATCAGTGAGACGGGACAGGGTTCCTACGAGCAGTACTTC.

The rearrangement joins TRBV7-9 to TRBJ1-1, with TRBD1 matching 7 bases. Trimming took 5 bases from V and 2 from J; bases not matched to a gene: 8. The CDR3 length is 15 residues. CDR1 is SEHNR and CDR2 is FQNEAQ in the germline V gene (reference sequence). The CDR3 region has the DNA TGTGCCAGCAGCCTACGGGACAGCTATAACACTGAAGCTTTCTTT. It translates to CASSLRDSYNTEAFF.

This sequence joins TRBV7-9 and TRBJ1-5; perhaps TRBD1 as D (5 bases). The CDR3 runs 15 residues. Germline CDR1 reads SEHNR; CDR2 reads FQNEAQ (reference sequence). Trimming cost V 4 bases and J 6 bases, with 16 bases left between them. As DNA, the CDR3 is TGTGCCAGCAGCTCGGGCGGTGGGGCCGGTCAGCCCCAGCATTTT. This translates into CASSSGGGAGQPQHF.

CDR3 nucleotides: TGCAGCGTTTGGGGGGGGACAGGGGCCTCGAAGGGCTACACCTTC. This sequence encodes CSVWGGTGASKGYTF. The chain is built from TRBV29-1 and TRBJ1-2, with 10 bases aligning to TRBD1. This CDR3 has 15 amino acids. The germline V gene encodes CDR1 SQVTM and CDR2 ANQGSEA. Trimming at V came to 5 bases and at J to 8 bases, leaving 14 bases not matched to a gene.

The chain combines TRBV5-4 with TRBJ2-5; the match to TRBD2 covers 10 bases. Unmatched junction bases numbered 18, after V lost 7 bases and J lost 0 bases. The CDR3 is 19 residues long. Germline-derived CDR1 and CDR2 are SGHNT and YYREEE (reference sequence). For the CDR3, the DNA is TGTGCCAGCTCAGCTTTAACATTTCTAGCGGGAGATAACCAAGAGACCCAGTACTTC. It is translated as CASSALTFLAGDNQETQYF.

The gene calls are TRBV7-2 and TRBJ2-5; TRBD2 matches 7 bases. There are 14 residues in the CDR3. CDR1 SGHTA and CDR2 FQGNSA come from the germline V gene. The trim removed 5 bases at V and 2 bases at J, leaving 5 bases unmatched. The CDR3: CASSLSGPQETQYF. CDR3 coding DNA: TGTGCCAGCAGCCTTAGCGGGCCACAAGAGACCCAGTACTTC. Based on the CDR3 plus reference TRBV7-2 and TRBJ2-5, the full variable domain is GAGVSQSPSNKVTEKGKDVELRCDPISGHTALYWYRQSLGQGLEFLIYFQGNSAPDKSGLPSDRFSAERTGGSVSTLTIQRTQQEDSAVYLCASSLSGPQETQYFGPGTRLLVL.

The CDR3 bases are TGTGCCAGCAGTCCCCCCACAGGTAATCAGCCCCAGCATTTT. It translates to CASSPPTGNQPQHF. The rearrangement joins TRBV28 to TRBJ1-5; D may be TRBD1 (5 bases). The germline gives CDR1 MDHEN, CDR2 SYDVKM. CDR3 length equals 14 residues. The germline V and J ends were trimmed by 5 bases and 4 bases, with 12 bases remaining between them. Supplemented by reference TRBV28 and TRBJ1-5, the full variable domain reads DVKVTQSSRYLVKRTGEKVFLECVQDMDHENMFWYRQDPGLGLRLIYFSYDVKMKEKGDIPEGYSVSREKKERFSLILESASTNQTSMYLCASSPPTGNQPQHFGDGTRLSIL.

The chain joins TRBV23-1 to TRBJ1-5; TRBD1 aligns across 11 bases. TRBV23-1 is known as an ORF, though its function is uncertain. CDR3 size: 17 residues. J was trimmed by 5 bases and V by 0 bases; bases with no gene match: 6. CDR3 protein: CASSQSIGGQGDQPQHF. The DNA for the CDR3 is TGCGCCAGCAGTCAATCAATAGGGGGACAGGGGGATCAGCCCCAGCATTTT.

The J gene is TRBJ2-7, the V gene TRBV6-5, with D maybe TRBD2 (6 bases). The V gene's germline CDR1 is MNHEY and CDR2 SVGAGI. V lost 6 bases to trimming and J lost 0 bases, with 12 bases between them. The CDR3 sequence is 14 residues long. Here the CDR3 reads CASSRLGLSYEQYF. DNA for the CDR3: TGTGCCAGCAGCAGACTAGGCCTCTCCTACGAGCAGTACTTC.

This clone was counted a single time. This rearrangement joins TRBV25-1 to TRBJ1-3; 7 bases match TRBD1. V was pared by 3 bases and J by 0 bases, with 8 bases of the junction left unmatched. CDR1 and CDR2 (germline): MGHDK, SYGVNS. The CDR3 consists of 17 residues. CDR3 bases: TGTGCCAGCAGTGACAACAGGGGCCCAATCTCTGGAAACACCATATATTTT. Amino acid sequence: CASSDNRGPISGNTIYF.

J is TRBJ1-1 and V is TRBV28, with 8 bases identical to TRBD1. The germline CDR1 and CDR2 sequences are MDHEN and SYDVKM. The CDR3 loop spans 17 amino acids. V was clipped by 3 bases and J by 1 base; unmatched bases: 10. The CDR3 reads CASSLSGGARGNTEAFF. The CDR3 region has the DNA TGTGCCAGCAGTTTGTCAGGGGGCGCTAGGGGGAACACTGAAGCTTTCTTT.

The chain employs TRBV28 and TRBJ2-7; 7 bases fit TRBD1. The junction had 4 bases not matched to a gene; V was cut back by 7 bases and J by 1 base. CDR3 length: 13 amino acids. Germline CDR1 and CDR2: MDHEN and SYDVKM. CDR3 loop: CASKGAPSYEQYF. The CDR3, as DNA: TGTGCCAGCAAGGGGGCACCTTCCTACGAGCAGTACTTC.

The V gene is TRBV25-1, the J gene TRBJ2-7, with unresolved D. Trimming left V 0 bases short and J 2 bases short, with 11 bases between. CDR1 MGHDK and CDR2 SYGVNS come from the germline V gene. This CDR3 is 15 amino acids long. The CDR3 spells CASSEYAVAPYEQYF. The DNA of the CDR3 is TGTGCCAGCAGTGAATACGCAGTAGCCCCCTACGAGCAGTACTTC.